This T cell receptor (beta chain) was recorded in a study of vaccination and CD4 T cells after COVID-19. Overall study context: Convalescent donors: six male, four female; seven Caucasian, two Asian, one multiracial, two Hispanic.

A word on this clonotype: Its antigen remains unidentified.

Cultured CD4+ T-cell DNA underwent Oncomine TCR Beta short-read sequencing. TCRdb recomputed calls from the PCR reads with MiXCR, one row per CDR3 protein. This table holds approximately 6,900 distinct CDR3 sequences, approximately 52% found once. Treatment given: roughly 10-day PBMC culture with coronavirus spike peptide pools or control peptides (ViraFEST assay). Gathered ahead of the COVID-19 pandemic (2011-2018) were the CD4+ T cells of the unexposed donor. ViraFEST enlarged antigen-specific T cell populations with peptide pools and afterwards sequenced TCRs. The probes, which were SARS-CoV-2 S/N and four cold-coronavirus spikes, were applied to unexposed-donor CD4+ T cells, cells permitting. Material for sequencing was CD4+ T cells from blood, cultured in vitro. The clonotype comes from a human donor in good health.

CDR3: CASSDLGRGHSIEQYF. CDR3 DNA sequence: TGTGCCAGCAGTGACTTGGGCAGGGGTCACTCTATCGAGCAGTACTTC. This chain links TRBV6-1 with TRBJ2-7; perhaps TRBD1 as D (6 bases). Germline-derived CDR1 and CDR2 are MNHNS and SASEGT. With 3 bases removed from V and 6 bases from J, the gap between germline ends came to 21 bases. This CDR3 comprises 16 residues.